This TCR beta chain was captured in a study of blood T cell repertoires in COVID-19. Overall study context: COVID-19 samples collected from the United States, Italy and Spain covered acute and convalescent phases.

The table came from immunoSEQ multiplex PCR; TCRdb's copy has only in-frame clones and leaves some out. The data contain under 200,000 clones, roughly 88% of them singletons. The V gene lost 5 bases and the J gene lost 7 bases, with 11 bases spanning the gap. The CDR3 sequence is 12 residues long. From germline, CDR1 is GTSNPN and CDR2 SVGIG (reference sequence). Ages ranged from about 18 to 89 years, with residence in approximately 25 US areas. This TCR came from a woman aged 55 to 70 who had recovered from COVID-19. V is TRBV30 and J is TRBJ2-2, with D perhaps matching TRBD1 (6 bases). The sample was PBMCs or T cells enriched from blood (not recorded which). CDR3 residues: CAWLGANGELFF. Written as DNA, the CDR3 is TGTGCCTGGCTGGGGGCTAACGGGGAGCTGTTTTTT.